This T cell receptor (beta chain) was identified in a study of CXCR3-negative and CXCR3-positive naive CD8 T cells (dated by TCRdb to between 2018 and 2020). Background on the whole study: In total, some 130 million TRB reads were obtained, or roughly 1.5 +/- 0.3 million reads per library. TRBV-TRBJ cluster analysis included naive subsets from roughly 5 donors and memory cells from 3 donors. Diversity and physicochemical repertoire analyses covered about a dozen donors pooled from two independent experiments.

What the authors observed across the whole study: Because CXCR3 expression was partially decreased after cryopreservation, freshly isolated PBMCs were used for most assays. TRBV-TRBJ usage was similar between naive CXCR3-negative and CXCR3-positive cells from the same donor, while memory cells showed distinct patterns. Because surface CD5, which has been linked to self-reactivity in mice, was comparable between naive subsets, TCR interaction strength was also inferred from TRB CDR3 physicochemical properties. Compared with CXCR3-negative naive cells, CXCR3-positive naive cells had TRB CDR3s with higher hydrophobicity (lower Kidera factor 4), lower energy, and higher strength and volume indices. Comparably high repertoire diversity was found in both naive subsets, whereas much lower repertoire diversity was found in memory CD8+ T cells.

Each CD8+ T cell subset was flow-sorted in triplicate, and 300,000 cells per subset were placed directly into RLT lysis buffer. Naive CD8+ T cells were defined stringently as CD45RO-CCR7+CD27+CD95- to exclude memory contaminants. Peripheral blood mononuclear cells were isolated from buffy coats using standard density gradient centrifugation. A FACSAria III was used to flow-sort naive CD8+ T cells into CXCR3-negative and CXCR3-positive populations. An RNeasy Mini Kit was used to extract total RNA from the sorted cells. This sample was sequenced with a NextSeq 550. The Human TCR Profiling Kit (MiLaboratory) was used to prepare UMI-labeled 5' RACE TRB cDNA libraries. cDNA synthesis used the entire amount of extracted RNA, and PCR amplification then used the entire amount of cDNA produced. Libraries were prepared in parallel with an identical number of PCR cycles. As for the authors' bioinformatics: MIGEC and MiXCR extracted about 54,000 +/- 9,700 unique UMI-labeled TRB cDNA molecules per library, requiring at least two reads per UMI. On average, 40,000 +/- 10,000 functional in-frame TRB CDR3 nucleotide clonotypes lacking stop codons were found per library. After each sample was downsampled to 5000 UMI-labeled TRB molecules, VDJtools was used to calculate diversity metrics such as normalized Shannon-Wiener and Chao1. VDJtools computed clonotype-size-weighted physicochemical properties of the central five CDR3 residues: interaction energy, strength, volume and Kidera factor 4. TCRdb reprocessed the reads, so every CDR3 protein sequence counts as one entry and DNA is not shown. What appears here as the V and J calls and clone size reflects TCRdb's work, not the paper's. For this sample, the table gives over 150,000 distinct CDR3 sequences. Around 0.5% of the sample rests with the top ten.

Comment on this clonotype: This receptor's antigen is unknown.

The material sequenced was naive CXCR3+ CD8+ T cells from blood. This sample's cell subset or site label indicates: CD45RO-CCR7+CD27+CD95- naive CD8+ T cells expressing CXCR3 (TNR3+). This clonotype was obtained from a human donor in good health. Some clones in this sample may be carry-over from other donors' samples.

The CDR3 reads as follows: CASGGGNTIYF. The receptor chain draws on TRBV9 and TRBJ1-3; TCRdb's D call, TRBD1, is unchecked because there is no DNA. The CDR3 goes from the cysteine to the phenylalanine over 11 residues. DNA was not recorded. Per the germline V gene, SGDLS is the CDR1 and YYNGEE is the CDR2.